Following are 32 T cell receptor beta chains from one sample sequenced in a study of shared clonotypes between healthy human individuals. The repertoire was sequenced with immunoSEQ multiplex PCR; TCRdb's copy has only in-frame clones and lacks some. In the table there are about 1.5 million clones, 95% to 99% of which are singletons. Sequencing input: naive CD4+ T cells sorted from blood. The subset here: CD45RA+ positively selected. The source is a man between 25 and 39 years old in good health.

This chain uses TRBV7-7 with TRBJ2-5; the match to TRBD2 covers 15 bases. This CDR3 has 16 residues. CDR1 and CDR2 (germline): SSHAT, FNYEAQ (reference sequence). V dropped 6 bases and J dropped 5; count of bases not matched to a gene: 7. CDR3 protein: CASSSGLAGGYETQYF. CDR3 bases: TGTGCCAGCAGTTCGGGACTAGCGGGAGGTTATGAGACCCAGTACTTC.

The V call is TRBV6-5, the J call TRBJ1-2; D not certain. Germline V gene lookup returns CDR1 MNHEY and CDR2 SVGAGI. Trimming cost V 7 bases and J 3 bases, with 12 bases left between them. This CDR3 is 13 amino acids long. CDR3 loop: CASKRGIYYGYTF. The CDR3 bases are TGTGCCAGCAAAAGAGGCATTTACTATGGCTACACCTTC.

This clone was counted once. The chain links TRBV15 to TRBJ2-7, with unresolved D. The germline V gene encodes CDR1 LNHNV and CDR2 YYDKDF (reference sequence). V was trimmed by 0 bases and J by 7 bases, leaving 16 bases between them. This CDR3 comprises 15 residues. CDR3 DNA: TGTGCCACCAGCAGAGATCTGGACCTTAGTCGGGAGCAGTACTTC. It specifies CATSRDLDLSREQYF.

V gene TRBV27 combines with J gene TRBJ2-7, with 10 positions matching TRBD2. Losses at the gene ends were 5 bases for V and 3 bases for J; bases not matched to a gene: 4. The length of the CDR3 is 14 residues. Germline V gives CDR1 MNHEY, CDR2 SMNVEV (reference sequence). CDR3 sequence: CASSQLAGYYEQYF. DNA for the CDR3: TGTGCCAGCAGTCAACTAGCGGGGTACTACGAGCAGTACTTC.

CDR3 residues: CSVRTTGSATEAFF. The DNA for the CDR3 is TGCAGCGTTAGAACGACAGGTTCGGCAACTGAAGCTTTCTTT. V gene TRBV29-1 combines with J gene TRBJ1-1; weak D call: TRBD1 (6 bases). Germline V gene sequence: CDR1 SQVTM, CDR2 ANQGSEA. The CDR3 has 14 residues. The V and J ends lost 5 bases and 5 bases respectively, with 18 bases between them.

For this clone: Other DNA sequences from this sample encode an identical CDR3 as well. V and J are TRBV6-5 and TRBJ2-3; D is perhaps TRBD2 (5 bases). The CDR3 loop spans 15 amino acids. Germline loops: CDR1 MNHEY, CDR2 SVGAGI. Trimming removed 6 bases at V and 1 base at J, with 14 bases between. The CDR3 nucleotides read TGTGCCAGCAGCTCCCCGCCGCGGGGCACAGATACGCAGTATTTT. This codes for CASSSPPRGTDTQYF.

J is TRBJ2-1 and V is TRBV5-4; 9 bases are a match to TRBD1. The germline V gene has CDR1 SGHNT and CDR2 YYREEE (reference sequence). The J segment lost 0 bases and the V segment lost 4 bases, leaving 5 bases of the junction unmatched. CDR3 length equals 16 residues. The CDR3 nucleotides are TGTGCCAGCAGCAGGGACAGGGCTAGCTCCTACAATGAGCAGTTCTTC. This translates into CASSRDRASSYNEQFF.

The chain combines TRBV10-2 with TRBJ2-5, with 7 bases aligning to TRBD1. Germline lookup yields CDR1 WSHSY and CDR2 SAAADI. After removal of 8 bases from V and 1 base from J, the junction contained 4 bases not matched to a gene. The CDR3 is 13 residues long. CDR3 sequence (DNA): TGCGCCAGCGGACAGGCTCCCCAAGAGACCCAGTACTTC. This sequence encodes CASGQAPQETQYF.

The CDR3 sequence: CASSLGTYGELFF. Here the CDR3 DNA reads TGTGCCAGCAGTTTGGGGACATACGGGGAGCTGTTTTTT. This chain joins TRBV27 and TRBJ2-2, with D possibly being TRBD1 (6 bases). The V end lost 3 bases, the J end lost 7 bases, and 9 bases lay between the germline ends. The germline gives CDR1 MNHEY, CDR2 SMNVEV (reference sequence). This CDR3 is 13 amino acids long.

The chain joins TRBV5-6 to TRBJ2-1, with 10 positions matching TRBD2. The V and J ends lost 1 base and 3 bases, in that order; junction bases with no gene match: 4. There are 16 residues in the CDR3. Germline lookup yields CDR1 SGHDT and CDR2 YYEEEE. DNA of the CDR3: TGTGCCAGCAGCTTGCCCGGACTAGCGGTCTACAATGAGCAGTTCTTC. This gives the protein CASSLPGLAVYNEQFF.

This chain uses TRBV15 with TRBJ2-5, with unresolved D. The last part of the DNA fits TRBJ2-7 better; the J call may be wrong. CDR3 length: 13 amino acids. In germline, CDR1 is LNHNV, CDR2 YYDKDF (reference sequence). The CDR3 DNA sequence: TGTGCCACCAGCAGAGGGCTAGCCTACGAGCAGTACTTC. Amino acids: CATSRGLAYEQYF.

This rearrangement joins TRBV5-1 to TRBJ2-1; 13 nucleotides line up with TRBD2. This CDR3 has 14 amino acids. Germline V gene lookup returns CDR1 SGHRS and CDR2 YFSETQ. Unmatched junction bases numbered 5, after V lost 7 bases and J lost 7 bases. The CDR3 region has the DNA TGCGCCAGCGCAGGACTAGCGGGAGCGAATGAGCAGTTCTTC. Its protein is CASAGLAGANEQFF.

The chain employs TRBV6-5 and TRBJ1-1; 8 bases align to TRBD1. The CDR3 consists of 15 residues. CDR1 is MNHEY and CDR2 is SVGAGI in the germline V gene. V was clipped by 7 bases and J by 11 bases; unmatched bases: 18. CDR3 nucleotide sequence: TGTGCCAGCACCCCCGAGAGGACAGGGAGGATTCAGGCTTTCTTT. It codes for CASTPERTGRIQAFF.

This clone was observed once. The rearrangement uses TRBV28 and TRBJ2-7; possible D gene TRBD2, 6 bases. Germline CDR1 reads MDHEN; CDR2 reads SYDVKM. The length of the CDR3 is 14 residues. Trimming removed 5 bases at V and 2 bases at J, with 13 bases between. Here the CDR3 DNA reads TGTGCCAGCAGTCCGGCGGGGTGGACCTACGAGCAGTACTTC. It codes for CASSPAGWTYEQYF.

In its sample, this clone was seen once. The chain is built from TRBV2 and TRBJ2-3; D gene unclear. This CDR3 region has 12 residues. Germline CDR1 reads SNHLY; CDR2 reads FYNNEI. The V and J ends lost 9 bases and 1 base respectively, with 8 bases between them. CDR3 nucleotide sequence: TGTGCCAGTGCGTGGGGCACAGATACGCAGTATTTT. It specifies CASAWGTDTQYF.

The chain has TRBV7-2 and TRBJ2-7; D is uncertain. CDR1 and CDR2 from the germline V gene are SGHTA and FQGNSA. The CDR3 has 14 residues. V lost 1 base and J 0 bases, leaving 7 bases between the germline ends. For the CDR3, the DNA is TGTGCCAGCAGCTTAGACAGCGCCTCCTACGAGCAGTACTTC. It translates to CASSLDSASYEQYF.

In DNA, the CDR3 is TGTGCCAAGGCGGGACAGATCTACGAGCAGTACTTC. Amino acid sequence: CAKAGQIYEQYF. The V gene is TRBV9, the J gene TRBJ2-7, with TRBD1 as a possible D gene (7 bases). This CDR3 has 12 amino acids. V lost 9 bases and J lost 3, with 13 bases in between. Germline CDR1 is SGDLS and CDR2 is YYNGEE.

This chain links TRBV18 with TRBJ1-4; possible D gene TRBD1, 5 bases. Germline V gene sequence: CDR1 KGHSH, CDR2 LQKENI. The CDR3 spans 13 residues. The V end lost 5 bases, the J end lost 6 bases, and 10 bases lay between the germline ends. This CDR3 reads CASSVKQDEKLFF. The DNA of the CDR3 is TGTGCCAGCTCAGTAAAACAGGATGAAAAACTGTTTTTT.

The V and J genes are TRBV7-6 and TRBJ2-1; possible D gene TRBD1, 6 bases. Trimming cost V 3 bases and J 7 bases, with 16 bases left between them. Germline-derived CDR1 and CDR2 are SGHVS and FNYEAQ. CDR3 length: 15 amino acids. CDR3 in DNA: TGTGCCAGCAGCTTTTATCCAGGGGCCTTGAATGAGCAGTTCTTC. Translation gives CASSFYPGALNEQFF.

CDR3 in amino acids: CASSPGPSYEQYF. CDR3 DNA: TGTGCCAGCAGCCCCGGGCCTAGCTACGAGCAGTACTTC. The genes are TRBV5-4 and TRBJ2-7; D gene unclear. The CDR3 is 13 residues long. CDR1 SGHNT and CDR2 YYREEE come from the germline V gene (reference sequence). Trimming left V 4 bases short and J 3 bases short, with 11 bases between.

The chain uses TRBV18 and TRBJ2-7, with D unresolved. Trimming cost V 5 bases and J 2 bases, with 13 bases left between them. Germline-derived CDR1 and CDR2 are KGHSH and LQKENI. The CDR3 covers 14 residues. Here the CDR3 reads CASSATGLPYEQYF. CDR3 in DNA: TGTGCCAGCTCAGCCACCGGGCTCCCCTACGAGCAGTACTTC.

CDR3 coding DNA: TGTGCCAGCAGTTCTTCCGGGGTGGCTTTCTTT. The encoded protein is CASSSSGVAFF. The chain couples TRBV28 to TRBJ1-1; D gene ambiguous. The CDR3 covers 11 residues. Germline CDR1 and CDR2: MDHEN and SYDVKM. The V end was cut by 4 bases, the J end by 11 bases, with 11 bases between.

The chain is built from TRBV6-6 and TRBJ2-7; TRBD1 matches at 12 bases. The V gene's germline CDR1 is MNHNY and CDR2 SVGAGI (reference sequence). CDR3 length equals 16 residues. Trimming at V came to 5 bases and at J to 6 bases, leaving 11 bases not matched to a gene. The CDR3 DNA sequence: TGTGCCAGCAGTAATACCGGGACAGGGGGCTCGGGCGAGCAGTACTTC. Its translation is CASSNTGTGGSGEQYF.

The sample holds one count of this clone. CDR3 loop: CASSLGDRVITGELFF. In DNA, the CDR3 is TGTGCCAGCAGCTTGGGGGACAGGGTAATCACCGGGGAGCTGTTTTTT. This chain uses TRBV5-5 with TRBJ2-2, with TRBD1 identical over 9 bases. From germline, CDR1 is SGHKS and CDR2 YYEKEE (reference sequence). CDR3 size: 16 residues. The J segment lost 4 bases and the V segment lost 0 bases, leaving 4 bases of the junction unmatched. The entire variable domain, with the rest obtained from reference TRBV5-5 and TRBJ2-2, is as follows: DAGVTQSPTHLIKTRGQQVTLRCSPISGHKSVSWYQQVLGQGPQFIFQYYEKEERGRGNFPDRFSARQFPNYSSELNVNALLLGDSALYLCASSLGDRVITGELFFGEGSRLTVL.

J is TRBJ2-7 and V is TRBV11-3, with D tentatively TRBD1 (6 bases). Germline CDR1 and CDR2: SGHNT and YENEEA. The V end was cut by 4 bases, the J end by 6 bases, with 13 bases between. This CDR3 region has 13 residues. CDR3: CASSSIQGSEQYF. The CDR3 DNA reads TGTGCCAGCAGCTCGATTCAGGGGAGCGAGCAGTACTTC.

A single count supports this clone. The chain carries TRBV5-1 and TRBJ2-5, with D possibly matching TRBD1 (5 bases). The DNA end lines up better with TRBJ2-7; the J call may be wrong. The germline V gene encodes CDR1 SGHRS and CDR2 YFSETQ. CDR3 length equals 16 residues. CDR3 nucleotide sequence: TGCGCCAGCAGCAAAGGCATCCAGGGCTTCTCCTACGAGCAGTACTTC. As protein: CASSKGIQGFSYEQYF.

The chain uses TRBV7-2 and TRBJ2-1; a weak D match, TRBD2 (6 bases). The CDR3 runs to 13 residues. CDR1 is SGHTA, CDR2 FQGNSA, per germline. Between the trimmed V and J ends, which lost 3 bases and 6 bases, there was a span of 9 bases. CDR3 DNA: TGTGCCAGCAGCTTCACTAGCTTCAATGAGCAGTTCTTC. Translating gives CASSFTSFNEQFF.

This chain links TRBV5-1 with TRBJ2-7; 7 bases are shared with TRBD1. The germline V gene has CDR1 SGHRS and CDR2 YFSETQ. CDR3 size: 14 residues. The J segment lost 3 bases and the V segment lost 1 base, leaving 4 bases of the junction unmatched. CDR3 DNA sequence: TGCGCCAGCAGCTTGTTCGGGACAGACTACGAGCAGTACTTC. Protein product: CASSLFGTDYEQYF.

The rearrangement joins TRBV5-1 to TRBJ2-2; D unresolved. CDR1 is SGHRS and CDR2 is YFSETQ in the germline V gene. Trimming pared 1 base from V and 10 bases from J, leaving 11 bases between. The CDR3 runs 13 residues. CDR3 sequence (DNA): TGCGCCAGCAGCTTGTTTAGGGTGGAGGAGCTGTTTTTT. It codes for CASSLFRVEELFF.

The chain joins TRBV18 to TRBJ2-1, with TRBD1 matching 8 bases. J was trimmed by 2 bases and V by 3 bases; bases with no gene match: 3. The CDR3 covers 15 residues. CDR1 is KGHSH, CDR2 LQKENI, per germline. The CDR3 DNA sequence: TGTGCCAGCTCACCCGGGGACAGGACCTACAATGAGCAGTTCTTC. It encodes CASSPGDRTYNEQFF.

This chain links TRBV5-1 with TRBJ2-1; 10 bases are a match to TRBD2. This CDR3 has 16 residues. Germline V gene sequence: CDR1 SGHRS, CDR2 YFSETQ. The V and J ends lost 4 bases and 7 bases, in that order; junction bases with no gene match: 11. CDR3 sequence: CASSPELAGPVNEQFF. CDR3 DNA: TGCGCCAGCAGCCCAGAACTAGCGGGGCCTGTTAATGAGCAGTTCTTC.

The chain carries TRBV30 and TRBJ1-5; D might be TRBD1 (6 bases). The germline V gene encodes CDR1 GTSNPN and CDR2 SVGIG (reference sequence). Trimming removed 2 bases from V and 4 bases from J, with 15 bases in between. The CDR3 spans 15 residues. CDR3 protein: CAWSRPPGANQPQHF. The DNA for the CDR3 is TGTGCCTGGAGTCGCCCCCCGGGGGCGAATCAGCCCCAGCATTTT.